What follows are 32 T cell receptor beta chains derived from one specimen sequenced in a study of cytomegalovirus exposure and HLA in healthy donors. The table came from immunoSEQ multiplex PCR; TCRdb's copy has only in-frame clones and leaves some out. The sample comprises 100,000 to 150,000 clones, roughly 90% of which are singletons, and roughly 2% rests with the top ten. Source material: PBMCs. Receptors were obtained from a woman younger than 35 in good health and CMV-seronegative.

V and J are TRBV11-3 and TRBJ2-2, with TRBD2 matching 8 bases. Germline CDR1 reads SGHNT; CDR2 reads YENEEA. This CDR3 spans 15 amino acids. Trimming at V came to 5 bases and at J to 5 bases, leaving 7 bases not matched to a gene. CDR3 loop: CASSPGGGETGELFF. The DNA of the CDR3 is TGTGCCAGCAGCCCGGGAGGGGGTGAAACCGGGGAGCTGTTTTTT.

J is TRBJ2-7 and V is TRBV11-2; TRBD1 matches at 11 bases. CDR1 SGHAT and CDR2 FQNNGV come from the germline V gene. Trimming cost V 5 bases and J 7 bases; bases outside gene matches: 7. This CDR3 is built from 14 residues. Here the CDR3 reads CASSQDRGLREQYF. The CDR3 coding sequence is TGTGCCAGCAGCCAGGACAGGGGGCTTAGGGAGCAGTACTTC.

The rearrangement links TRBV11-2 to TRBJ2-1, with TRBD2 identical over 8 bases. Germline V gives CDR1 SGHAT, CDR2 FQNNGV. V dropped 5 bases and J dropped 7; count of bases not matched to a gene: 16. The CDR3 totals 17 residues. The chain's CDR3 is CASSPYFSGTSGNEQFF. CDR3 bases: TGTGCCAGCAGCCCTTACTTTAGCGGGACAAGTGGGAATGAGCAGTTCTTC.

The chain couples TRBV25-1 to TRBJ2-1; TRBD2 matches 9 bases. This CDR3 spans 15 amino acids. V shed 3 bases, J shed 6 bases, and the junction held 6 bases outside the gene matches. CDR1 and CDR2 (germline): MGHDK, SYGVNS. In DNA, the CDR3 is TGTGCCAGCAGTGATCGACTAGCGGTCCTCAATGAGCAGTTCTTC. Encoded protein: CASSDRLAVLNEQFF. Full variable domain (missing parts from reference TRBV25-1 and TRBJ2-1): EADIYQTPRYLVIGTGKKITLECSQTMGHDKMYWYQQDPGMELHLIHYSYGVNSTEKGDLSSESTVSRIRTEHFPLTLESARPSHTSQYLCASSDRLAVLNEQFFGPGTRLTVL.

CDR3 coding DNA: TGTGCCACCAGCGACGGGTACTCCTACAATGAGCAGTTCTTC. Translated: CATSDGYSYNEQFF. The chain is built from TRBV15 and TRBJ2-1; D unresolved. The V and J ends lost 5 bases and 0 bases respectively, with 8 bases between them. The CDR3 is 14 amino acids. Germline-derived CDR1 and CDR2 are LNHNV and YYDKDF (reference sequence).

The chain uses TRBV5-1 and TRBJ2-1; the D is unclear. V was shortened by 10 bases and J by 10 bases, with 18 bases between the two germline ends. This CDR3 region has 12 residues. CDR1 SGHRS and CDR2 YFSETQ come from the germline V gene. CDR3 DNA: TGCGCCTCACACTACTTAGCTGGAGAGCAGTTCTTC. Encoded protein: CASHYLAGEQFF.

This chain links TRBV19 with TRBJ1-1, with D uncertain. The germline CDR1 and CDR2 sequences are LNHDA and SQIVND (reference sequence). V was clipped by 4 bases and J by 3 bases, with 12 bases between them. The CDR3 totals 14 residues. CDR3 loop: CASSRRATDTEAFF. CDR3 in DNA: TGTGCCAGTAGTAGGCGGGCTACGGACACTGAAGCTTTCTTT.

V is TRBV9 and J is TRBJ2-3, with 13 nucleotides matching TRBD2. The ends lost 3 bases at V and 6 bases at J; junction bases unmatched: 4. From germline, CDR1 is SGDLS and CDR2 YYNGEE. The CDR3 is 15 amino acids. The CDR3 DNA is TGTGCCAGCAGCGAGGGACTAGCGGGATACGATACGCAGTATTTT. It translates to CASSEGLAGYDTQYF.

The V call is TRBV2, the J call TRBJ2-1, with 8 bases fitting TRBD2. Trimming removed 5 bases from V and 9 bases from J; junction bases left unmatched: 12. The CDR3 runs to 15 residues. CDR1 is SNHLY, CDR2 FYNNEI, per germline. The CDR3 spells CASSPGTSFEGEQFF. In DNA form, the CDR3 reads TGTGCCAGCAGTCCCGGGACTAGTTTTGAAGGTGAGCAGTTCTTC.

In DNA, the CDR3 is TGTGCCAGCGGCCACAGGGGCGTCGGTGAAAAACTGTTTTTT. Amino acid sequence: CASGHRGVGEKLFF. This chain connects TRBV6-1 to TRBJ1-4, with 7 bases lining up with TRBD1. The CDR3 totals 14 residues. Losses at the gene ends were 8 bases for V and 7 bases for J; bases not matched to a gene: 10. Germline CDR1 and CDR2: MNHNS and SASEGT.

This chain uses TRBV27 with TRBJ2-3; 7 nucleotides agree with TRBD2. V lost 5 bases to trimming and J lost 3 bases; unmatched junction nucleotides: 8. Germline values: CDR1 MNHEY, CDR2 SMNVEV (reference sequence). This CDR3 comprises 15 residues. The CDR3 reads CASSQMSGITDTQYF. In DNA form, the CDR3 reads TGTGCCAGCAGTCAGATGAGCGGGATAACAGATACGCAGTATTTT.

The chain combines TRBV6-4 with TRBJ1-1; D gene uncertain. Germline CDR1 and CDR2: MRHNA and SNTAGT. V lost 4 bases and J 1 base, leaving 13 bases between the germline ends. CDR3 length: 15 residues. The CDR3 loop is CASSVSLEANTEAFF. The CDR3, as DNA: TGTGCCAGCAGTGTCTCGTTGGAGGCGAACACTGAAGCTTTCTTT.

The V and J genes are TRBV9 and TRBJ2-2; TRBD1 matches 8 bases. Trimming took 6 bases from V and 11 from J; bases not matched to a gene: 21. The CDR3 runs to 17 residues. Germline V gives CDR1 SGDLS, CDR2 YYNGEE. The CDR3 region is CASIAKRTGQFSGELFF. The CDR3, as DNA: TGTGCCAGCATCGCTAAAAGGACAGGGCAGTTTTCGGGCGAGCTGTTTTTT. The entire variable domain, with the rest obtained from reference TRBV9 and TRBJ2-2, is as follows: DSGVTQTPKHLITATGQRVTLRCSPRSGDLSVYWYQQSLDQGLQFLIQYYNGEERAKGNILERFSAQQFPDLHSELNLSSLELGDSALYFCASIAKRTGQFSGELFFGEGSRLTVL.

DNA for the CDR3: TGTGCCAGCAGCCCACTATGGACAGGGGCTAACACCGGGGAGCTGTTTTTT. Its protein product is CASSPLWTGANTGELFF. The genes are TRBV28 and TRBJ2-2; 9 positions agree with TRBD1. The germline V gene encodes CDR1 MDHEN and CDR2 SYDVKM. CDR3 length: 17 residues. V gave up 6 bases and J gave up 2 bases; unmatched junction bases: 10.

The chain is built from TRBV15 and TRBJ2-5, with 10 bases that match TRBD2. Unmatched junction bases numbered 5, after V lost 0 bases and J lost 4 bases. The CDR3 covers 16 residues. Germline CDR1 and CDR2: LNHNV and YYDKDF (reference sequence). The chain's CDR3 is CATSRELAGVGETQYF. The DNA for the CDR3 is TGTGCCACCAGCAGAGAGCTAGCGGGAGTTGGAGAGACCCAGTACTTC.

Worth noting for this clone: The sample holds other DNA sequences that translate to the same CDR3. The rearrangement links TRBV11-3 to TRBJ1-1; D may be TRBD1 (5 bases). The CDR3 contains 14 residues. The V end was cut by 2 bases, the J end by 1 base, with 8 bases between. Germline V CDR1 and CDR2: SGHNT, YENEEA. The CDR3 reads CASSLLGANTEAFF. DNA for the CDR3: TGTGCCAGCAGCTTACTAGGGGCGAACACTGAAGCTTTCTTT.

The rearrangement links TRBV18 to TRBJ1-1; TRBD1 matches at 8 bases. V lost 0 bases to trimming and J lost 14 bases; unmatched junction nucleotides: 14. This CDR3 has 15 amino acids. Germline V lookup: CDR1 KGHSH, CDR2 LQKENI. In DNA, the CDR3 is TGTGCCAGCTCACCACCGGGGCAGGGGGCCTATAGGTGGTTCTTT. Residues: CASSPPGQGAYRWFF.

The CDR3 region is CASSPVGGSSEKLFF. CDR3 DNA: TGCGCCAGCAGCCCGGTGGGGGGTAGTAGTGAAAAACTGTTTTTT. The J gene is TRBJ1-4, the V gene TRBV5-1, with D maybe TRBD1 (5 bases). Germline V gene data show CDR1 as SGHRS and CDR2 as YFSETQ. Trimming stripped 4 bases from V and 7 bases from J, with 17 bases between. This CDR3 comprises 15 residues.

This chain joins TRBV4-1 and TRBJ2-2; 12 bases match TRBD2. The V gene's germline CDR1 is MGHRA and CDR2 YSYEKL. Trimming at V came to 2 bases and at J to 4 bases, leaving 5 bases not matched to a gene. This CDR3 has 17 residues. CDR3 residues: CASSQLAGGLGTGELFF. CDR3 sequence (DNA): TGCGCCAGCAGCCAACTAGCGGGAGGGCTCGGCACCGGGGAGCTGTTTTTT.

The chain links TRBV4-1 to TRBJ2-7, with D possibly TRBD2 on 5 matching bases. The length of the CDR3 is 15 residues. Germline CDR1 is MGHRA and CDR2 is YSYEKL. Deletions cut 2 bases from V and 5 bases from J, with 16 bases between. CDR3 region: CASSQLRSGRDEQYF. DNA of the CDR3: TGCGCCAGCAGCCAACTAAGATCGGGAAGGGACGAGCAGTACTTC.

In this sample, this clone turned up once. This sequence joins TRBV11-2 and TRBJ1-1; perhaps TRBD1 as D (5 bases). CDR3 size: 15 residues. Germline CDR1 and CDR2: SGHAT and FQNNGV. V was clipped by 1 base and J by 4 bases, with 13 bases between them. CDR3 in DNA: TGTGCCAGCAGCTTAGGGTTAGGGGATGGCACTGAAGCTTTCTTT. Translating gives CASSLGLGDGTEAFF.

The chain joins TRBV4-1 to TRBJ1-5, with 8 nucleotides matching TRBD1. V lost 0 bases and J lost 7; bases outside the gene matches: 5. CDR1 and CDR2 (germline): MGHRA, YSYEKL. This CDR3 contains 15 residues. The CDR3 loop is CASSQEATGDQPQHF. The CDR3 nucleotides read TGCGCCAGCAGCCAAGAGGCGACAGGGGACCAGCCCCAGCATTTT.

The chain has TRBV10-3 and TRBJ2-7, with TRBD2 identical over 7 bases. The CDR3 is made up of 15 amino acids. Germline CDR1 and CDR2: ENHRY and SYGVKD. V shed 0 bases, J shed 3 bases, and the junction held 5 bases outside the gene matches. Written as DNA, the CDR3 is TGTGCCATCAGTGAGTCGGTACTAGCGAACTACGAGCAGTACTTC. Residues: CAISESVLANYEQYF.

The chain uses TRBV7-9 and TRBJ1-1, with a possible D match to TRBD1 (6 bases). Germline CDR1 is SEHNR and CDR2 is FQNEAQ (reference sequence). Trimming left V 3 bases short and J 1 base short, with 12 bases between. The CDR3 loop spans 15 amino acids. The CDR3, as DNA: TGTGCCAGCAGCTTCACGAGGGGACAGAACACTGAAGCTTTCTTT. Translation: CASSFTRGQNTEAFF.

This chain uses TRBV7-2 with TRBJ1-4; 8 bases align to TRBD1. The germline gives CDR1 SGHTA, CDR2 FQGNSA. This CDR3 is 14 amino acids long. Trimming at V came to 5 bases and at J to 8 bases, leaving 7 bases not matched to a gene. CDR3 loop: CASSPRQGREKLFF. CDR3 nucleotide sequence: TGTGCCAGCAGCCCTCGACAGGGGAGGGAAAAACTGTTTTTT.

The chain employs TRBV21-1 and TRBJ2-7; TRBD1 is taken as the D call from the table, unchecked against the DNA. TRBV21-1 is termed a pseudogene. The CDR3 extends over 13 amino acids. The CDR3 loop is CATKVWGLFEQYF. The CDR3 bases are TGTGCCACCAAAGTATGGGGGCTCTTCGAGCAGTACTTC.

The chain has TRBV5-4 and TRBJ2-5; no firm D call. Germline CDR1 reads SGHNT; CDR2 reads YYREEE (reference sequence). The CDR3 extends over 11 amino acids. Trimming pared 0 bases from V and 5 bases from J, leaving 2 bases between. The CDR3 sequence is CASSLAETQYF. DNA for the CDR3: TGTGCCAGCAGCTTGGCGGAGACCCAGTACTTC.

This chain connects TRBV5-6 to TRBJ2-5; 7 bases match TRBD1. Germline CDR1 is SGHDT and CDR2 is YYEEEE. V lost 3 bases to trimming and J lost 9 bases; unmatched junction nucleotides: 5. The CDR3 length is 12 residues. The CDR3 loop reads CASSYGQAAQYF. CDR3 DNA sequence: TGTGCCAGCAGCTATGGACAGGCCGCCCAGTACTTC.

The J gene is TRBJ1-2, the V gene TRBV5-4, with D unresolved. This CDR3 is built from 16 residues. Trimming took 4 bases from V and 8 from J, leaving 24 bases between them. Germline values: CDR1 SGHNT, CDR2 YYREEE (reference sequence). Here the CDR3 DNA reads TGTGCCAGCAGCCTGGACTCCAAACGGTTATCGGGAGGCTACACCTTC. This translates into CASSLDSKRLSGGYTF.

V and J are TRBV18 and TRBJ2-1, with TRBD2 identical over 7 bases. Per germline, CDR1 KGHSH and CDR2 LQKENI. The trim removed 1 base at V and 8 bases at J, leaving 14 bases unmatched. CDR3 size: 17 residues. DNA of the CDR3: TGTGCCAGCTCACCACGAGGTTCGAGCGGGATGGTCGATGAGCAGTTCTTC. Residues: CASSPRGSSGMVDEQFF. The complete variable domain, with remaining parts taken from reference TRBV18 and TRBJ2-1, reads NAGVMQNPRHLVRRRGQEARLRCSPMKGHSHVYWYRQLPEEGLKFMVYLQKENIIDESGMPKERFSAEFPKEGPSILRIQQVVRGDSAAYFCASSPRGSSGMVDEQFFGPGTRLTVL.

The chain uses TRBV12-5 and TRBJ2-7, with D possibly being TRBD2 (6 bases). Trimming cost V 5 bases and J 2 bases, with 13 bases left between them. The germline V gene has CDR1 LGHNT and CDR2 FRNRAP. The CDR3 is made up of 14 amino acids. Here the CDR3 DNA reads TGTGCTAGTGGTGGGGGGACGGGAGCCTACGAGCAGTACTTC. This translates into CASGGGTGAYEQYF.

This chain joins TRBV19 and TRBJ2-7, with 8 bases aligning to TRBD1. Germline CDR1 LNHDA, CDR2 SQIVND (reference sequence). This CDR3 is 15 amino acids long. V lost 6 bases to trimming and J lost 3 bases; unmatched junction nucleotides: 10. CDR3 sequence (DNA): TGTGCCAGTAGCACTTCCGGGACAGGTCACTACGAGCAGTACTTC. This gives the protein CASSTSGTGHYEQYF. The complete variable domain, with remaining parts taken from reference TRBV19 and TRBJ2-7, reads DGGITQSPKYLFRKEGQNVTLSCEQNLNHDAMYWYRQDPGQGLRLIYYSQIVNDFQKGDIAEGYSVSREKKESFPLTVTSAQKNPTAFYLCASSTSGTGHYEQYFGPGTRLTVT.